What follows is one T cell receptor beta chain and its context. Its target antigen remains unknown. No base qualities exist here, and no much larger clone lies one base off it. CD8 naive samples consisted of CD45RO-negative cells that were positively selected for CCR7, yielding a CD45RA+CCR7+ population without TemRA cells. Donors were healthy HIV-negative adults with no recently reported acute infections or vaccinations. All donors were Caucasian adults living in Nashville, Tennessee, USA. Blood was obtained by leukapheresis, after which PBMCs were separated by Ficoll-Histopaque density gradient centrifugation and cryopreserved in liquid nitrogen vapor phase. Purity and quantity of every magnetically sorted T cell population were checked by analytical flow cytometry. Genomic DNA was isolated from every sorted fraction and measured by UV absorbance on a Nanodrop 2000c. The data were obtained in a study of shared clonotypes between healthy human individuals (dated by TCRdb to 2020 to 2022). Turning to the overall study: A couple of women and three men aged 18 to 49 years were included in the cohort. For each donor, CD4 naive and CD4 memory were each given three plates, CD8 naive was given two plates, and CD8 memory was given one plate. The study deeply sequenced blood TCR repertoires of five healthy adults to estimate repertoire size and the extent of clonotype sharing between individuals. To increase sequencing depth and limit assay-specific biases, TCR repertoire library preparation and sequencing were carried out by different laboratories using diverse techniques. Leukapheresis yielded between about 0.9 and 9.5 billion PBMCs per donor.

According to the germline V gene, CDR1 reads SGHVS and CDR2 reads FQNEAQ. Its CDR3 holds 17 amino acids, cysteine through phenylalanine. Only the CDR3 DNA is retained, 51 bases long and in frame from the first base. V trim: 2 bases; J trim: 4 bases; unmatched bases: 8. Findings and caveats that apply to the study as a whole: The genetic and exposure-history diversity represented was limited by the small number of donors. Compared with non-shared clonotypes, the clonotypes found in all four sorted-subset donors had higher generation probabilities. Sampling was restricted to blood, and TCR repertoires in tissues likely differ from the TCR repertoires found in blood. Across a handful of donors, approximately 5% of naive CD4, 3% to 4% of naive CD8, around 2.1% of memory CD4, and about 0.4% of memory CD8 clonotypes were shared. Estimated clonotype richness was generally larger for naive than for memory subsets. Rarefaction of sorted-subset datasets indicated incomplete sequencing despite the large sequencing depth. Based on pairwise subsampling, the degree of clonotype sharing among donors was expected to be affected by sequencing depth.

Using the deep immunoSEQ assay, multiplex PCR amplified TCR CDR3 regions from genomic DNA. Extracted genomic DNA from each cell subset was distributed evenly across all wells of several immunoSEQ 96-well plates, and each plate was treated as a replicate. Each replicate PCR for sorted subsets received roughly 0.2 ug genomic DNA, equal to about 29,000 T cell genomes. Purified libraries were measured with a Qubit 3.0 fluorometer, size-checked on a Bioanalyzer 2100, and measured again with the KAPA Library Quantification kit. Every immunoSEQ 96-well plate was sequenced on a separate single-read 150-cycle Illumina NextSeq 550 flow cell. The original methods were these. Because only junctional sequences without quality scores were contained in the immunoSEQ output, filtering matching that applied to full-length reads could not be performed. Sequences were annotated with PyIR, a Python wrapper for IgBLAST v1.9, using IMGT germline references to assign V/J genes and CDR3. Reads with weak V/J assignments (E-value above 1e-6), missing CDR3, stop codons, out-of-frame junctions, or ambiguous translated residues were removed. A V3J clonotype was defined by an identical inferred V gene, J gene, and CDR3 amino acid sequence. Percentage overlap between repertoires was calculated by dividing the number of shared unique clonotypes by the size of the smaller repertoire. Richness of each repertoire was evaluated using RTK rarefaction, the Chao1 estimator, and Recon v2.1 estimates of unobserved clonotypes. Generation probabilities were computed with OLGA for all TCRbeta clonotypes obtained by the gDNA method from several donors. TCRdb provides this immuneACCESS table in a form limited to in-frame rearrangements. Some clones are lacking; in checked studies, under half of them reflect an unresolved V gene, and why the rest are absent is not known. The V and J calls and clone size were taken over from that table, and D and trimming were inferred from the DNA. In this sample the table shows more than 2 million clones, around 96% of which occur a single time. Together, the top ten hold roughly 1.1% of the sample.

The V and J genes are TRBV7-8 and TRBJ2-2; 9 bases in the middle match TRBD2. This receptor was obtained from a man aged 18 to 29 in good health. Sequenced sample: naive CD8+ T cells sorted from blood. The cell subset or site label, read with the paper, signifies: CD45RA+CCR7+. The DNA is TGTGCCAGCAGCTTACTCGAGGCGGGAGGGCTCACCGGGGAGCTGTTTTTT. This is translated as CASSLLEAGGLTGELFF.